These T cell receptor beta chains were read from a single sample in a study of cytomegalovirus exposure and HLA in healthy donors. Method: immunoSEQ multiplex PCR; TCRdb's copy keeps in-frame clones and lacks some. The data show some 200,000 clones, around 79% seen once. Sequenced: PBMCs. These TCRs come from a girl aged 10-17 years in good health and CMV-seropositive. The CDR3 runs from the conserved cysteine through the conserved F or W. Each record gives: CDR3 protein, CDR3 DNA, J gene, V gene, D gene, clone size. A D gene is named only where the DNA matches it firmly. Size values are once, few and many counts, or a class for expanded clones, and some rows have none.

CASGGSSYNSPLHF TGTGCCAGCGGAGGGAGCTCCTATAATTCACCCCTCCACTTT TRBJ1-6 TRBV6-6 . .
CASSHPGGPYNEQFF TGTGCCAGCAGCCATCCGGGGGGTCCTTACAATGAGCAGTTCTTC TRBJ2-1 TRBV4-2 TRBD2 once
CAIGGSLYEQYF TGTGCCATCGGGGGGTCTCTCTACGAGCAGTACTTC TRBJ2-7 TRBV10-3 . .
CASSHSTGWTEQFF TGCGCCAGCAGCCATTCGACAGGGTGGACGGAGCAGTTCTTC TRBJ2-1 TRBV4-1 TRBD1 .
CASSLVWANPNNEQFF TGTGCCAGCAGCTTAGTTTGGGCGAATCCAAACAATGAGCAGTTCTTC TRBJ2-1 TRBV7-6 . .
CASGLGQGRETQYF TGTGCCAGCGGATTAGGACAGGGCCGGGAGACCCAGTACTTC TRBJ2-5 TRBV9 TRBD1 .
CASSTTSNSQETQYF TGTGCCAGCAGTACCACTAGTAATAGCCAAGAGACCCAGTACTTC TRBJ2-5 TRBV6-1 . .
CASSLSWEPTYEQYF TGTGCCAGCAGCTTATCGTGGGAGCCGACCTACGAGCAGTACTTC TRBJ2-7 TRBV11-3 . .
CASSLTVNTEAFF TGTGCCAGCAGCTTGACAGTTAACACTGAAGCTTTCTTT TRBJ1-1 TRBV7-6 . few
CASSVAGLADTQYF TGTGCCAGCAGCGTAGCCGGGTTAGCAGATACGCAGTATTTT TRBJ2-3 TRBV9 . .
CSVDGSYGYTF TGCAGCGTTGACGGTAGCTATGGCTACACCTTC TRBJ1-2 TRBV29-1 . .
CSAIDSYEQYF TGCAGTGCCATAGATAGCTACGAGCAGTACTTC TRBJ2-7 TRBV20-1 . .
CAWSRQGFPYGYTF TGTGCCTGGAGCCGACAGGGGTTCCCCTATGGCTACACCTTC TRBJ1-2 TRBV30 TRBD1 .
CASGLVATDTQYF TGTGCTAGTGGTTTGGTAGCCACAGATACGCAGTATTTT TRBJ2-3 TRBV12-5 . .
CASSLGDRNSPLHF TGCGCCAGCAGCTTGGGGGACAGGAATTCACCCCTCCACTTT TRBJ1-6 TRBV5-1 TRBD1 .
CASSLTGDEQYF TGTGCCAGCAGCTTAACAGGGGACGAGCAGTACTTC TRBJ2-7 TRBV7-9 TRBD1 .
CASSPDRGPYEQYF TGTGCCAGCAGCCCGGACAGGGGGCCCTACGAGCAGTACTTC TRBJ2-7 TRBV7-2 TRBD1 .
CATSRDRGQETQYF TGTGCCACCAGCAGGGACAGAGGCCAAGAGACCCAGTACTTC TRBJ2-5 TRBV15 . .
CASSLPPYEQYF TGCGCCAGCAGCCTCCCTCCCTACGAGCAGTACTTC TRBJ2-7 TRBV5-1 . .
CASSLGGGIDGYTF TGTGCCAGCAGCTTAGGAGGGGGTATAGATGGCTACACCTTC TRBJ1-2 TRBV11-2 . .
CASSQGQQNSPLHF TGTGCCAGCAGCCAAGGACAGCAAAATTCACCCCTCCACTTT TRBJ1-6 TRBV14 . .
CASSFSLADNTGELFF TGTGCCAGCAGCTTTAGCCTAGCGGACAACACCGGGGAGCTGTTTTTT TRBJ2-2 TRBV5-6 TRBD2 .
CATAIVVNTEAFF TGTGCCACCGCAATCGTAGTGAACACTGAAGCTTTCTTT TRBJ1-1 TRBV6-5 . once
CAITPGQGDEQFF TGTGCCATCACCCCGGGACAGGGGGATGAGCAGTTCTTC TRBJ2-1 TRBV10-3 TRBD1 .
CASRLDRGTEAFF TGTGCCAGCAGACTTGACAGGGGCACTGAAGCTTTCTTT TRBJ1-1 TRBV5-8 TRBD1 .
CASSEKHSGANVLTF TGTGCCAGCAGTGAAAAGCACTCTGGGGCCAACGTCCTGACTTTC TRBJ2-6 TRBV6-1 . .
CASSIGQGSSYEQYF TGTGCCAGTAGTATAGGACAGGGGTCCTCCTACGAGCAGTACTTC TRBJ2-7 TRBV19 TRBD1 .
CASSLGGGGANVLTF TGTGCCAGCAGCTTAGGGGGAGGTGGGGCCAACGTCCTGACTTTC TRBJ2-6 TRBV7-2 . once
CASSYSGGAPYEQYF TGTGCCAGCAGTTATTCGGGCGGGGCCCCCTACGAGCAGTACTTC TRBJ2-7 TRBV27 . .
CASGGGGTKNIQYF TGTGCCAGCGGGGGAGGCGGCACCAAAAACATTCAGTACTTC TRBJ2-4 TRBV7-9 . .
CARGTGRPGETQYF TGTGCCAGGGGGACAGGACGCCCGGGGGAGACCCAGTACTTC TRBJ2-5 TRBV2 TRBD1 .
CASTPEAGLAEAFF TGTGCCAGCACCCCCGAGGCGGGCCTCGCTGAAGCTTTCTTT TRBJ1-1 TRBV2 . .
CASRADTSYEQYF TGTGCCAGCAGGGCGGACACCTCCTACGAGCAGTACTTC TRBJ2-7 TRBV6-5 . .
CASSPHKDNEQFF TGTGCCAGCAGTCCCCACAAAGACAATGAGCAGTTCTTC TRBJ2-1 TRBV2 . .
CASSFDRGRYTEAFF TGCGCCAGCAGCTTCGACAGGGGGCGGTACACTGAAGCTTTCTTT TRBJ1-1 TRBV5-1 TRBD1 .
CASSHGQGDYEQYF TGCGCCAGCAGCCACGGACAGGGTGATTACGAGCAGTACTTC TRBJ2-7 TRBV13 TRBD1 .
CASSLLDFSYGYTF TGTGCCAGCAGCTTGCTAGACTTTTCCTATGGCTACACCTTC TRBJ1-2 TRBV5-5 . .
CASSLGGGSSYEQYF TGTGCCAGCAGCTTGGGGGGGGGTAGCTCCTACGAGCAGTACTTC TRBJ2-7 TRBV5-6 TRBD2 .
CASSFIAETQYF TGTGCCAGCAGCTTCATAGCAGAGACCCAGTACTTC TRBJ2-5 TRBV7-9 . few
CASSPDRVGSNQPQHF TGTGCCAGCAGCCCAGACAGGGTGGGAAGCAATCAGCCCCAGCATTTT TRBJ1-5 TRBV5-8 TRBD1 .
CASSQVPGTTYEQYF TGCGCCAGCAGCCAAGTTCCAGGAACGACCTACGAGCAGTACTTC TRBJ2-7 TRBV4-3 . .
CASKVGAKDYEQYF TGTGCCAGCAAGGTAGGAGCTAAAGACTACGAGCAGTACTTC TRBJ2-7 TRBV11-3 . .
CASSLTDRAAKFSYNEQFF TGTGCCAGCAGCTTGACGGACAGGGCTGCTAAATTCTCCTACAATGAGCAGTTCTTC TRBJ2-1 TRBV5-4 TRBD1 .
CASSYPRGGATGELFF TGTGCCAGCAGCTACCCCCGCGGGGGGGCCACCGGGGAGCTGTTTTTT TRBJ2-2 TRBV6-6 TRBD2 .
CASSVESSGGNTIYF TGTGCCAGCAGCGTCGAGTCCTCCGGTGGAAACACCATATATTTT TRBJ1-3 TRBV9 . .
CASSLAGDYVYNEQFF TGTGCCAGCAGCTTAGCGGGGGACTACGTCTACAATGAGCAGTTCTTC TRBJ2-1 TRBV7-2 TRBD2 .
CSVGATGFAYGYTF TGCAGCGTGGGGGCGACAGGGTTCGCGTATGGCTACACCTTC TRBJ1-2 TRBV29-1 TRBD1 .
CAISITRTGPTFYEQYF TGTGCCATCAGTATCACTCGGACAGGCCCTACTTTCTACGAGCAGTACTTC TRBJ2-7 TRBV10-3 TRBD1 few
CASSQSYRVLGNTIYF TGCGCCAGCAGCCAATCATACCGGGTCCTCGGAAACACCATATATTTT TRBJ1-3 TRBV4-1 . .
CASSLTGTSSYNSPLHF TGTGCCAGCAGCCTCACAGGGACGAGCTCCTATAATTCACCCCTCCACTTT TRBJ1-6 TRBV9 . .
CASSVVGGGADTQYF TGTGCCAGCAGCGTAGTTGGCGGGGGGGCGGATACGCAGTATTTT TRBJ2-3 TRBV9 TRBD2 .
CASSPFTGASYEQYF TGTGCCAGCTCACCATTCACAGGGGCCTCCTACGAGCAGTACTTC TRBJ2-7 TRBV18 TRBD1 .
CASSQDATGSTEAFF TGCGCCAGCAGCCAAGATGCTACGGGGAGCACTGAAGCTTTCTTT TRBJ1-1 TRBV4-3 . .